Listed here are 18 T cell receptor beta chains from one sample, sequenced in a study of blood T cells in healthy people across ages. Primed by a sample-barcoded 5' primer and a J-beta primer mix, a second PCR proceeded for 7 to 11 cycles. From the 5' RACE reads, TCRdb called clonotypes with MiXCR, one entry per CDR3 protein. The sample holds fewer than 1 million distinct CDR3 sequences, more than 40% seen once. Sequencing input: blood. The receptors shown here come from a man aged 55 to 70 in good health.

The rearrangement links TRBV6-2 or TRBV6-3 to TRBJ2-7, with TRBD2 as a possible D gene (5 bases). V lost 5 bases and J 3 bases, leaving 8 bases between the germline ends. Germline values: CDR1 MNHEY, CDR2 SVGEGT. This CDR3 spans 12 amino acids. The CDR3, as DNA: TGTGCCAGCAGTCACGGACTCTACGAGCAGTACTTC. Translating gives CASSHGLYEQYF.

V and J are TRBV20-1 and TRBJ1-1; 11 nucleotides match TRBD1. Germline V lookup: CDR1 DFQATT, CDR2 SNEGSKA (reference sequence). J lost 4 bases, V lost 6 bases, and 13 bases had no gene match. The CDR3 has 16 residues. The CDR3 coding sequence is TGCAGTGCCAGTAGGACAGGGGGCCTTGATCGCACTGAAGCTTTCTTT. Protein sequence: CSASRTGGLDRTEAFF.

The rearrangement uses TRBV3-1 and TRBJ2-3; 15 nucleotides match TRBD2. Germline-derived CDR1 and CDR2 are LGHDT and YNNKEL (reference sequence). The CDR3 length is 18 residues. The ends lost 0 bases at V and 4 bases at J; junction bases unmatched: 5. The CDR3 reads CASSQDRGLAGGPDTQYF. The CDR3 nucleotides are TGTGCCAGCAGCCAAGATCGGGGACTAGCGGGGGGCCCAGATACGCAGTATTTT.

This rearrangement joins TRBV27 to TRBJ2-5, with a possible D match to TRBD2 (6 bases). Germline V gene lookup returns CDR1 MNHEY and CDR2 SMNVEV (reference sequence). Trimming stripped 2 bases from V and 4 bases from J, with 11 bases between. The length of the CDR3 is 14 residues. DNA of the CDR3: TGTGCCAGCAGTTTAGCAGAAGCGGGAGAGACCCAGTACTTC. This translates into CASSLAEAGETQYF.

The chain recombines TRBV20-1 with TRBJ2-2; 7 positions match TRBD1. CDR1 and CDR2 (germline): DFQATT, SNEGSKA (reference sequence). With 3 bases clipped from V and 7 bases from J, the junction kept 8 bases outside the gene matches. There are 14 residues in the CDR3. This CDR3 is CSARDEGAGGELFF. The CDR3 coding sequence is TGCAGTGCTAGGGATGAGGGGGCAGGCGGGGAGCTGTTTTTT.

V is TRBV27 and J is TRBJ2-2; D gene unclear. This CDR3 comprises 14 residues. Trimming cost V 2 bases and J 2 bases, with 6 bases left between them. Germline loops: CDR1 MNHEY, CDR2 SMNVEV (reference sequence). The CDR3 DNA is TGTGCCAGCAGTTTAGCCAGAAACACCGGGGAGCTGTTTTTT. It is translated as CASSLARNTGELFF.

The chain joins TRBV7-2 to TRBJ2-5; the match to TRBD2 covers 7 bases. The CDR3 has 15 amino acids. J was trimmed by 5 bases and V by 5 bases; bases with no gene match: 11. The germline gives CDR1 SGHTA, CDR2 FQGNSA. The CDR3 DNA reads as TGTGCCAGCAGCCCCCGGTCGGGGGGATGGGAGACCCAGTACTTC. This sequence encodes CASSPRSGGWETQYF.

The V call is TRBV20-1, the J call TRBJ2-1, with 13 bases aligning to TRBD2. Germline V gene sequence: CDR1 DFQATT, CDR2 SNEGSKA (reference sequence). The V segment lost 6 bases and the J segment 8 bases; nucleotides outside the gene matches: 16. The CDR3 contains 17 residues. CDR3 loop: CSASGLAGRTTWDEQFF. In DNA, the CDR3 is TGCAGTGCCTCGGGACTAGCGGGGCGTACTACATGGGATGAGCAGTTCTTC.

Only a few counts were recorded for this clonotype. The CDR3 DNA follows: TGTGCCAGCAGCCAAGTAGGCGGGGGGGCCTACGAGCAGTACTTC. It translates to CASSQVGGGAYEQYF. This chain links TRBV3-1 with TRBJ2-7; 9 bases agree with TRBD2. The CDR3 length is 15 residues. J was trimmed by 2 bases and V by 1 base; bases with no gene match: 3. Germline CDR1 LGHDT, CDR2 YNNKEL (reference sequence).

The V gene is TRBV9, the J gene TRBJ2-2; 8 bases are shared with TRBD1. Per the germline V gene, CDR1 is SGDLS and CDR2 is YYNGEE. CDR3 length: 16 residues. The V gene end was trimmed by 4 bases and the J gene end by 4 bases; junction bases not matched to a gene: 9. The CDR3 is CASSPKQGAGTGELFF. The CDR3 coding sequence is TGTGCCAGCAGCCCCAAGCAGGGGGCAGGCACCGGGGAGCTGTTTTTT.

The V gene is TRBV7-2, the J gene TRBJ2-1; the D gene is possibly TRBD2 (5 bases). With 7 bases removed from V and 6 bases from J, the gap between germline ends came to 13 bases. Per germline, CDR1 SGHTA and CDR2 FQGNSA. This CDR3 is built from 13 residues. The CDR3 loop reads CASTRDWGNEQFF. The CDR3 DNA is TGTGCCAGCACCCGGGATTGGGGCAATGAGCAGTTCTTC.

This chain connects TRBV27 to TRBJ1-1; D might be TRBD1 (5 bases). The V gene's germline CDR1 is MNHEY and CDR2 SMNVEV (reference sequence). The CDR3 totals 14 residues. V was pared by 5 bases and J by 4 bases, with 14 bases between. The CDR3 spells CASSPQGPGTEAFF. The CDR3 DNA follows: TGTGCCAGCAGTCCCCAGGGCCCGGGCACTGAAGCTTTCTTT.

The chain carries TRBV24-1 and TRBJ2-3; 7 bases are a match to TRBD1. The CDR3 consists of 17 residues. J was trimmed by 0 bases and V by 0 bases; bases with no gene match: 5. CDR1 is KGHDR, CDR2 SFDVKD, per germline. In DNA, the CDR3 is TGTGCCACCAGTGATTTGGGGACAGCATCTAGCACAGATACGCAGTATTTT. Translated: CATSDLGTASSTDTQYF.

This sequence joins TRBV4-3 and TRBJ2-5; TRBD2 matches 7 bases. With 0 bases clipped from V and 2 bases from J, the junction kept 15 bases outside the gene matches. Germline lookup yields CDR1 LGHNA and CDR2 YSLEER. The CDR3 has 19 amino acids. Here the CDR3 reads CASSQEWWTGGGTQETQYF. The DNA for the CDR3 is TGCGCCAGCAGCCAAGAATGGTGGACGGGCGGGGGTACACAAGAGACCCAGTACTTC.

This clonotype was counted only a few times. The chain employs TRBV3-1 and TRBJ2-1; a possible D gene is TRBD2 (5 bases). The V end was cut by 1 base, the J end by 8 bases, with 12 bases between. This CDR3 is built from 14 residues. Germline V gene data show CDR1 as LGHDT and CDR2 as YNNKEL (reference sequence). Here the CDR3 reads CASSQVLARDEQFF. The CDR3 bases are TGTGCCAGCAGCCAAGTCCTAGCCCGGGATGAGCAGTTCTTC.

As to this clonotype: At one boundary the junction diverges from the germline segment, which might be a read error. This chain uses TRBV9 with TRBJ2-5, with a weak D call TRBD1 (5 bases). The CDR3 loop spans 14 amino acids. CDR1 is SGDLS and CDR2 is YYNGEE in the germline V gene. The CDR3 DNA sequence: TGTGCCAGCGCCCGGACATCGGGTTTAGAGGCCCAGTACTTC. Amino acids: CASARTSGLEAQYF.

The genes are TRBV7-9 and TRBJ1-2, with TRBD1 matching over 7 bases. This CDR3 region has 14 residues. V was clipped by 4 bases and J by 2 bases; unmatched bases: 4. Per germline, CDR1 SEHNR and CDR2 FQNEAQ (reference sequence). CDR3: CASSSDRENYGYTF. In DNA, the CDR3 is TGTGCCAGCAGCTCCGACAGGGAGAACTATGGCTACACCTTC.

V and J are TRBV11-2 and TRBJ2-7; D gene uncertain. The CDR3 sequence is 14 residues long. Germline lookup yields CDR1 SGHAT and CDR2 FQNNGV. The V gene lost 5 bases and the J gene lost 0 bases, with 11 bases spanning the gap. CDR3 bases: TGTGCCAGCAGCGTCTTTCCCAGCTCCTACGAGCAGTACTTC. Amino acids: CASSVFPSSYEQYF.